This TCR beta chain is from a study of technical replicates of blood from several donors. The method was immunoSEQ multiplex PCR; TCRdb's version includes in-frame clones alone and lacks a portion of them. The table shows 79,000 or so clones, with roughly 90% occurring only once. The sequencing input was T cells isolated from PBMCs. This clonotype was obtained from a human donor in good health.

In DNA, the CDR3 is TGTGCCAGCAGTCAGGCGCGAGTGCGGGCCTACGAGCAGTACTTC. It encodes CASSQARVRAYEQYF. V usage is TRBV28 and J usage is TRBJ2-7; D may be TRBD2 (5 bases). Germline V CDR1 and CDR2: MDHEN, SYDVKM. The CDR3 is 15 residues long. V lost 5 bases and J 2 bases, leaving 16 bases between the germline ends.